Detailed here is one T cell receptor (beta chain). The data are from a study of technical replicates of blood from a handful of donors. The table came from immunoSEQ multiplex PCR; TCRdb's copy has only in-frame clones and leaves some out. The sample contains over 70,000 clones, 90% of which appear only once. The CDR3 consists of 15 residues. The V and J ends lost 6 bases and 5 bases, in that order; junction bases with no gene match: 10. CDR1 is LNHDA, CDR2 SQIVND, per germline (reference sequence). Sequencing was done on a sample of PBMCs. The chain is built from TRBV19 and TRBJ1-2, with 9 positions matching TRBD1. This sequence was found in a human donor in good health. Some clones in this sample may be carry-over from other donors' samples. The CDR3 region has the DNA TGTGCCAGTAGGCCCACCGGACAGGGGTTATATGGCTACACCTTC. It specifies CASRPTGQGLYGYTF.